The subject of this entry is one T cell receptor beta chain. The data belong to a study of CDR3 diversity in severe acne. TCRdb used MiXCR to reprocess the PCR reads, holding one entry per CDR3 protein. Of roughly 81,000 distinct CDR3 sequences in the sample, approximately 52% are singletons; the top ten hold around a tenth. This receptor was identified in a male donor in good health, serving as a control. Sample: blood.

The CDR3 coding sequence is TGCGCCAGCAGCCTCGGGACGGCGGAAGAGACCCAGTACTTC. Translating it yields CASSLGTAEETQYF. This rearrangement joins TRBV5-1 to TRBJ2-5; D is perhaps TRBD1 or TRBD2 (5 bases each). V lost 4 bases, J lost 3 bases, and 13 bases lay in between. CDR1 and CDR2 from the germline V gene are SGHRS and YFSETQ. The CDR3 is 14 residues long.